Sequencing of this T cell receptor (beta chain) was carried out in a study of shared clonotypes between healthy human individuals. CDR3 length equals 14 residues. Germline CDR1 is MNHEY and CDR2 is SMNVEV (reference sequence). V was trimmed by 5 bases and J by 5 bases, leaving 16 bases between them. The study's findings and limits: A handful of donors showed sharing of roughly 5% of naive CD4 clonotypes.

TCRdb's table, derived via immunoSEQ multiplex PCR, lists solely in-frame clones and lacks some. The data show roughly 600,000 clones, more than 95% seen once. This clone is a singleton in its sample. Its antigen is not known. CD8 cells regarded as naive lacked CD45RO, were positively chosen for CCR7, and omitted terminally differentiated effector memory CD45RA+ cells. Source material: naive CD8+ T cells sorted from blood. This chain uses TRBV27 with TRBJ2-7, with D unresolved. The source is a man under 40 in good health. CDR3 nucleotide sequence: TGTGCCAGCAGTCCGCTCTCGACCCCTGACGAGCAGTACTTC. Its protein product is CASSPLSTPDEQYF.